One and the same sample provided the 7 T cell receptor beta chains below, sequenced in a study of blood T cells in healthy people across ages. Sample-barcoded 5' priming and a J-beta primer mix drove a second PCR of 7 to 11 cycles. MiXCR was run by TCRdb on the 5' RACE reads, yielding one entry per CDR3 protein. The repertoire holds about 1 million distinct CDR3 sequences, with roughly 45% as singletons. Sequenced sample: blood. Receptors originate from an older woman in good health.

The chain links TRBV10-3 to TRBJ2-7; maybe TRBD1 (5 bases). CDR3 length: 14 residues. Trimming pared 6 bases from V and 5 bases from J, leaving 17 bases between. The germline V gene has CDR1 ENHRY and CDR2 SYGVKD. The CDR3 DNA reads TGTGCCATCAGCCCAGGGTGGCTTTCCCACGAGCAGTACTTC. It encodes CAISPGWLSHEQYF.

The table lists this clonotype with a few counts. V usage is TRBV25-1 and J usage is TRBJ2-5, with D hard to call. Trimming removed 7 bases at V and 0 bases at J, with 18 bases between. This CDR3 is built from 16 residues. Germline loops: CDR1 MGHDK, CDR2 SYGVNS. The CDR3, as DNA: TGTGCCAGCACCGATCCTTGGTACGGACACCAAGAGACCCAGTACTTC. Its translation is CASTDPWYGHQETQYF.

CDR3: CASSSTGADYEQYF. The CDR3 DNA reads as TGTGCCAGCAGCTCGACAGGTGCTGATTACGAGCAGTACTTC. This sequence joins TRBV5-6 and TRBJ2-7; D is possibly TRBD1 (6 bases). The germline gives CDR1 SGHDT, CDR2 YYEEEE. This CDR3 has 14 residues. V was cut by 3 bases and J by 4 bases, with 14 bases left in between.

The chain employs TRBV6-5 and TRBJ1-6, with no clear D. The V gene's germline CDR1 is MNHEY and CDR2 SVGAGI. Trimming removed 6 bases at V and 10 bases at J, with 19 bases between. The CDR3 contains 15 residues. CDR3 sequence (DNA): TGTGCCAGCAGCCGCGTATCGAGCGTCGGGTCACCCCTCCACTTT. It translates to CASSRVSSVGSPLHF.

The chain couples TRBV12-3 or TRBV12-4 to TRBJ2-7; TRBD1 aligns across 10 bases. V shed 5 bases and J 3 bases; nucleotides not matched to a gene: 7. CDR3 length equals 15 residues. CDR3 amino acids: CASSHLRDRGYEQYF. DNA for the CDR3: TGTGCCAGCAGTCACCTCCGGGACAGGGGCTACGAGCAGTACTTC.

This clonotype came up many times. V is TRBV29-1 and J is TRBJ2-5; a weak D match, TRBD2 (6 bases). With 4 bases removed from V and 9 bases from J, the gap between germline ends came to 15 bases. The CDR3 has 12 amino acids. CDR1 is SQVTM, CDR2 ANQGSEA, per germline. In DNA form, the CDR3 reads TGCAGCGTTGTACCACCGACGGGGGCCCAGTACTTC. Protein: CSVVPPTGAQYF.

The CDR3 region has the DNA TGCAGTGCTAGAGATAGCCGGGACGTTTTAGTGGGGATCCAAGAGACCCAGTACTTC. Its translation is CSARDSRDVLVGIQETQYF. The chain carries TRBV20-1 and TRBJ2-5; D tentatively reads TRBD1 or TRBD2 (5 bases each). Germline V CDR1 and CDR2: DFQATT, SNEGSKA (reference sequence). Trimming shortened V by 0 bases and J by 1 base, and 24 bases separated the two germline ends. This CDR3 has 19 amino acids.